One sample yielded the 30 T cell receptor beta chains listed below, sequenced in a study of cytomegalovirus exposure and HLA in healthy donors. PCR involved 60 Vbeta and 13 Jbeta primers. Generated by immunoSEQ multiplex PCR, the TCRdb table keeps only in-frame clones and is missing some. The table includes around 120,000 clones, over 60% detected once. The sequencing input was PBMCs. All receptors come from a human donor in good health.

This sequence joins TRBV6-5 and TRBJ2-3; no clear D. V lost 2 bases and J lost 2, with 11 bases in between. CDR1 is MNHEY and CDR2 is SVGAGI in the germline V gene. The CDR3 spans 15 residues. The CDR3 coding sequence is TGTGCCAGCAGTTACAAGCTGGAGCACACAGATACGCAGTATTTT. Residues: CASSYKLEHTDTQYF.

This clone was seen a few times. CDR3 region: CAWSVSPQALNEKLFF. In nucleotides, the CDR3 is TGTGCCTGGAGTGTCTCCCCGCAGGCCCTTAATGAAAAACTGTTTTTT. V gene TRBV30 combines with J gene TRBJ1-4, with D unresolved. V lost 0 bases and J lost 4, with 15 bases in between. This CDR3 contains 16 residues. Per germline, CDR1 GTSNPN and CDR2 SVGIG (reference sequence).

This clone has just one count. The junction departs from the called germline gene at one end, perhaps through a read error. CDR3 region: CSSSLMADPPYEQYF. In DNA, the CDR3 is TGTTCCAGCAGCTTAATGGCGGATCCACCCTACGAGCAGTACTTC. V usage is TRBV7-9 and J usage is TRBJ2-7, with D hard to call. CDR3 length equals 15 residues. Germline CDR1 SEHNR, CDR2 FQNEAQ (reference sequence).

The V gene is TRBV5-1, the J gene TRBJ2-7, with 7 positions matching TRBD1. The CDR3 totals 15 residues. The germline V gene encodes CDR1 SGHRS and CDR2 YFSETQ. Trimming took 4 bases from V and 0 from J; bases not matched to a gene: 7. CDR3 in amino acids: CASSRPGQYSYEQYF. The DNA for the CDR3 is TGCGCCAGCAGCAGGCCGGGACAGTACTCCTACGAGCAGTACTTC.

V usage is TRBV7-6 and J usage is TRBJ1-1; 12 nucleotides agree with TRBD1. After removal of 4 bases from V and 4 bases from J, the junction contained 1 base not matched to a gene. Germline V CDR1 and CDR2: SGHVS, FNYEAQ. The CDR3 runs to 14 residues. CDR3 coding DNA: TGTGCCAGCAGCTCGGGACAGGGGGCCACTGAAGCTTTCTTT. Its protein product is CASSSGQGATEAFF. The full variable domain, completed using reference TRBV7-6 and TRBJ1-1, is GAGVSQSPRYKVTKRGQDVALRCDPISGHVSLYWYRQALGQGPEFLTYFNYEAQQDKSGLPNDRFSAERPEGSISTLTIQRTEQRDSAMYRCASSSGQGATEAFFGQGTRLTVV.

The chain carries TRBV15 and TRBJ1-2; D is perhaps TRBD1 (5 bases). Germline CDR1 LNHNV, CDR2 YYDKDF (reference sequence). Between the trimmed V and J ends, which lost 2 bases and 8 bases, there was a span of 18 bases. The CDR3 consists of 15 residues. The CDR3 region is CATSRSDSLRGGYTF. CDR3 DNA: TGTGCCACCAGCAGATCCGACAGTCTTCGGGGGGGCTACACCTTC.

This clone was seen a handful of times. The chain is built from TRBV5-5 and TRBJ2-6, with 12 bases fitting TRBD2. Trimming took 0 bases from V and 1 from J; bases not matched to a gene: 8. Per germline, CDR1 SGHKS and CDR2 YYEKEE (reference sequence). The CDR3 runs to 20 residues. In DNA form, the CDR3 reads TGTGCCAGCAGCTTGGACCTAGCGGGAGGGATGTTGTCTGGGGCCAACGTCCTGACTTTC. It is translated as CASSLDLAGGMLSGANVLTF.

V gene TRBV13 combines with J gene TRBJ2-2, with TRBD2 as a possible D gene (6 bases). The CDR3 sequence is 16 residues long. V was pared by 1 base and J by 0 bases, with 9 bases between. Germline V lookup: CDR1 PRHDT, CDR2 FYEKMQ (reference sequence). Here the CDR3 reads CASSLDPGANTGELFF. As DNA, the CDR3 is TGTGCCAGCAGCTTAGATCCGGGGGCGAACACCGGGGAGCTGTTTTTT.

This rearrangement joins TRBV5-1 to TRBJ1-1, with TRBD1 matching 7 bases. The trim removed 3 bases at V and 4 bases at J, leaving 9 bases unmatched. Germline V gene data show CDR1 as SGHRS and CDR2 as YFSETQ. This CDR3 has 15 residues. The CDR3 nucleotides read TGCGCCAGCAGCTCTGGGACAGCTCGAGGCACTGAAGCTTTCTTT. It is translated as CASSSGTARGTEAFF.

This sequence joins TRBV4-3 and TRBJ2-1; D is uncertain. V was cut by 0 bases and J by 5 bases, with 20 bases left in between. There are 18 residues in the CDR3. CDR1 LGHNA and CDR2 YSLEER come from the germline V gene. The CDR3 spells CASSQDWVGSAPDNEQFF. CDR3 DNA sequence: TGCGCCAGCAGCCAAGATTGGGTCGGGTCGGCTCCCGACAATGAGCAGTTCTTC.

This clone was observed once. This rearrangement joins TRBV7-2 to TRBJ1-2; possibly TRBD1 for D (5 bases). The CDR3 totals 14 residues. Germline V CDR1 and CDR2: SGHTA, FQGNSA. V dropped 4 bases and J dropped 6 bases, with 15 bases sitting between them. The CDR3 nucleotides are TGTGCCAGCAGCTCGTGGCGGGGGGTAGATGGCTACACCTTC. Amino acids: CASSSWRGVDGYTF.

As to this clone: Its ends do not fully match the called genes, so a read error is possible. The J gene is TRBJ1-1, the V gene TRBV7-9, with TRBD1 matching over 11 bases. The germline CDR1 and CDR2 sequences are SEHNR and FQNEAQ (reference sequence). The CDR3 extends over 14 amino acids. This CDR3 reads CSSSLAGTGGEAFF. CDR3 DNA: TGTTCCAGCAGCTTAGCCGGGACAGGGGGAGAAGCTTTCTTT.

The CDR3 region is CASSIPTRTGENIQYF. The DNA for the CDR3 is TGTGCCAGTAGTATCCCTACACGGACAGGGGAAAACATTCAGTACTTC. The chain couples TRBV19 to TRBJ2-4, with TRBD1 identical over 9 bases. CDR3 size: 16 residues. Trimming took 3 bases from V and 5 from J; bases not matched to a gene: 8. Germline V gene lookup returns CDR1 LNHDA and CDR2 SQIVND (reference sequence). Drawing the rest from reference TRBV19 and TRBJ2-4, the complete variable domain is DGGITQSPKYLFRKEGQNVTLSCEQNLNHDAMYWYRQDPGQGLRLIYYSQIVNDFQKGDIAEGYSVSREKKESFPLTVTSAQKNPTAFYLCASSIPTRTGENIQYFGAGTRLSVL.

The CDR3 reads CASSLGASGYYEQYF. DNA of the CDR3: TGTGCCAGCAGCTTAGGGGCTAGCGGCTACTACGAGCAGTACTTC. The chain carries TRBV7-2 and TRBJ2-7; 7 nucleotides align to TRBD2. There are 15 residues in the CDR3. Germline loops: CDR1 SGHTA, CDR2 FQGNSA. Trimming cost V 1 base and J 3 bases; bases outside gene matches: 6.

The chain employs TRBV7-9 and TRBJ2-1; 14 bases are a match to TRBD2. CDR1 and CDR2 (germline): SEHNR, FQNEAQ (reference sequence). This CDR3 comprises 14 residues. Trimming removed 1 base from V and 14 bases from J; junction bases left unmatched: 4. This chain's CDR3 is CASSLGRLAGGKFF. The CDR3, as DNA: TGTGCCAGCAGCTTAGGAAGACTAGCGGGAGGGAAGTTCTTC.

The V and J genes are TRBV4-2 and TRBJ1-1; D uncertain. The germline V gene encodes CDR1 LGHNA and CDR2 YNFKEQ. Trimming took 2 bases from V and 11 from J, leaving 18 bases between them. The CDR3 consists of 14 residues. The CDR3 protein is CASSQTRKVTAAFF. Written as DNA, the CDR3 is TGTGCCAGCAGCCAAACCCGAAAGGTCACAGCTGCTTTCTTT.

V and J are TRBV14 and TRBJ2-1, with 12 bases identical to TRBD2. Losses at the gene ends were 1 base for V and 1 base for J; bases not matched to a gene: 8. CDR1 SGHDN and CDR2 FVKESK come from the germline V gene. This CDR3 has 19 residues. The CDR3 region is CASSQASSGGARSYNEQFF. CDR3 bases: TGTGCCAGCAGCCAAGCCTCTAGCGGGGGGGCAAGGTCCTACAATGAGCAGTTCTTC.

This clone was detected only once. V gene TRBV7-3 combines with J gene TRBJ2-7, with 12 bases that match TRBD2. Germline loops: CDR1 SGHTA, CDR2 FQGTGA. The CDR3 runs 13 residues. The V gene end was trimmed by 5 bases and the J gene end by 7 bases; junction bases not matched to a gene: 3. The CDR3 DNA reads TGTGCCAGCAGCCCCGGACTAGCGGGGGAGCAGTACTTC. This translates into CASSPGLAGEQYF.

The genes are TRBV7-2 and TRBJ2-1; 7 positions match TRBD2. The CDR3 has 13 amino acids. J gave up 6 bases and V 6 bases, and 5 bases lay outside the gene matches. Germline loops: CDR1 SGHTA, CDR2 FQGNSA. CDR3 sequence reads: CASRSGEGNEQFF. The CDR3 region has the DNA TGTGCCAGCAGGTCCGGGGAGGGCAATGAGCAGTTCTTC. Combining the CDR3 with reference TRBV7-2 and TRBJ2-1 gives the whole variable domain GAGVSQSPSNKVTEKGKDVELRCDPISGHTALYWYRQSLGQGLEFLIYFQGNSAPDKSGLPSDRFSAERTGGSVSTLTIQRTQQEDSAVYLCASRSGEGNEQFFGPGTRLTVL.

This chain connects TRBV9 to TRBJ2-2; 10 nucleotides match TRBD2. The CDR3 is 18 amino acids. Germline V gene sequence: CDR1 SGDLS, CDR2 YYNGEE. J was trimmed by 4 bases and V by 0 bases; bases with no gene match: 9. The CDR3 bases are TGTGCCAGCAGCGTAGTGGGAGCGGGAGGGCCTACCACCGGGGAGCTGTTTTTT. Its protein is CASSVVGAGGPTTGELFF.

The CDR3 bases are TGTGCCAGCAGTCCCTCCGTCCCTAATGAGCAGTTCTTC. Protein product: CASSPSVPNEQFF. The V and J genes are TRBV25-1 and TRBJ2-1, with D unresolved. The CDR3 loop spans 13 amino acids. V was pared by 5 bases and J by 7 bases, with 12 bases between. In germline, CDR1 is MGHDK, CDR2 SYGVNS.

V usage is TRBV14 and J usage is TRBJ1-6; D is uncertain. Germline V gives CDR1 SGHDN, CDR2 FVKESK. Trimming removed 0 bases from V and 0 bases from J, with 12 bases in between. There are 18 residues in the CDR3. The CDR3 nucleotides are TGTGCCAGCAGCCAAGATCTCAACCCGAGCTCCTATAATTCACCCCTCCACTTT. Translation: CASSQDLNPSSYNSPLHF.

The CDR3 spells CASSLAVAGANVLTF. As DNA, the CDR3 is TGCGCCAGCAGCTTGGCGGTCGCGGGGGCCAACGTCCTGACTTTC. The J gene is TRBJ2-6, the V gene TRBV5-1; D is unresolved. V shed 0 bases and J shed 4 bases, with 8 bases lying between them. The CDR3 has 15 residues. Germline assignment: CDR1 SGHRS and CDR2 YFSETQ.

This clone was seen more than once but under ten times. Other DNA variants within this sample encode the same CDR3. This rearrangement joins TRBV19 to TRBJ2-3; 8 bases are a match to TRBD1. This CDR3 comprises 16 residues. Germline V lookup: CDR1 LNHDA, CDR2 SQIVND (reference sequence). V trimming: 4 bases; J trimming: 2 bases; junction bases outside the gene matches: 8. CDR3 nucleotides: TGTGCCAGTAGTACAGGACAGGGACGAAACACAGATACGCAGTATTTT. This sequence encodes CASSTGQGRNTDTQYF.

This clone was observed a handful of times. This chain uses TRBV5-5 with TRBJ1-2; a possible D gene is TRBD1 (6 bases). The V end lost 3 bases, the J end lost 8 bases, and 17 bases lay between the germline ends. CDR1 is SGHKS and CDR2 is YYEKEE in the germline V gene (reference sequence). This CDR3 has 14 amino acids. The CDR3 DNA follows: TGTGCCAGCAGCTCCGAAACAGGGTTATGGGGCTACACCTTC. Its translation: CASSSETGLWGYTF.

The chain's CDR3 is CASSQVKGFSPLHF. The CDR3 DNA reads TGTGCCAGCAGCCAAGTGAAGGGGTTCTCACCCCTCCACTTT. This chain uses TRBV14 with TRBJ1-6, with a possible D match to TRBD1 (5 bases). The CDR3 is made up of 14 amino acids. Germline CDR1 and CDR2: SGHDN and FVKESK. Trimming took 1 base from V and 10 from J, leaving 11 bases between them.

CDR3 sequence (DNA): TGTGCCAGCAGCACAGAGACAGGGGGGAATTCACCCCTCCACTTT. It codes for CASSTETGGNSPLHF. The chain is built from TRBV9 and TRBJ1-6; 9 bases match TRBD1. CDR1 and CDR2 from the germline V gene are SGDLS and YYNGEE. V shed 4 bases and J 7 bases; nucleotides not matched to a gene: 6. The CDR3 is made up of 15 amino acids. The full variable domain, its missing parts supplied by reference TRBV9 and TRBJ1-6, is DSGVTQTPKHLITATGQRVTLRCSPRSGDLSVYWYQQSLDQGLQFLIQYYNGEERAKGNILERFSAQQFPDLHSELNLSSLELGDSALYFCASSTETGGNSPLHFGNGTRLTVT.

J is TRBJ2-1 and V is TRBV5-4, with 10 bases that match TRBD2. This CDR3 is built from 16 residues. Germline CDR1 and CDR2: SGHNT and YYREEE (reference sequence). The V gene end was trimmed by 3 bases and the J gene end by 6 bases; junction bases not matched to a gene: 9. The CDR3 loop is CASSSPILAGTNEQFF. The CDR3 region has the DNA TGTGCCAGCAGCTCCCCCATACTAGCGGGAACCAATGAGCAGTTCTTC.

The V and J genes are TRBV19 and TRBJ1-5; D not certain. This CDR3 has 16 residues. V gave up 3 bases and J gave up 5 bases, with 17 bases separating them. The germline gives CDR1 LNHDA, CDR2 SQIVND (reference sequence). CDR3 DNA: TGTGCCAGTAGTATCTGGTTTCGGGAAGTGGATCAGCCCCAGCATTTT. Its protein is CASSIWFREVDQPQHF.

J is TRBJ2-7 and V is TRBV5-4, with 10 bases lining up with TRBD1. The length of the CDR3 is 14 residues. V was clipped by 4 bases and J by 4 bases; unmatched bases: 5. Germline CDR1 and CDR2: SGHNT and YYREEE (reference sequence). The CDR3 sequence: CASSPGTGVYEQYF. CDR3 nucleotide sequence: TGTGCCAGCAGCCCCGGGACAGGGGTTTACGAGCAGTACTTC.